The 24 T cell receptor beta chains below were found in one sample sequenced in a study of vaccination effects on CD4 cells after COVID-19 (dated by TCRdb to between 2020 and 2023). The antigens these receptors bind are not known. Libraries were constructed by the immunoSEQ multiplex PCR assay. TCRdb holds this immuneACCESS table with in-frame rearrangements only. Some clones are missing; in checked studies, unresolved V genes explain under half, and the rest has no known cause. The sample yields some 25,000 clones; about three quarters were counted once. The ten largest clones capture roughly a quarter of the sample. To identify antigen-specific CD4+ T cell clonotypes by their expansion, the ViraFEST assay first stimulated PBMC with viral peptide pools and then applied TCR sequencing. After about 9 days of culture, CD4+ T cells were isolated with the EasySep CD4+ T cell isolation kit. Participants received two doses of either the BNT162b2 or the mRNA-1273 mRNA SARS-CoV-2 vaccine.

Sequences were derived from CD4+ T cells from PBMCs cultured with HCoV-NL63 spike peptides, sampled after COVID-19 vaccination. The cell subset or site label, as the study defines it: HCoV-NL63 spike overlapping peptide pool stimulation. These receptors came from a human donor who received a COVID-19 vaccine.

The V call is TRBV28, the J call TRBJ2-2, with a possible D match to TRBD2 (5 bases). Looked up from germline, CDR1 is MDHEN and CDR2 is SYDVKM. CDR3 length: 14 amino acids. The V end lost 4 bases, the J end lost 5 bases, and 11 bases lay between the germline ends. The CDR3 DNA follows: TGTGCCAGCAGTTGGAGCGGCGGAACCGGGGAGCTGTTTTTT. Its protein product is CASSWSGGTGELFF.

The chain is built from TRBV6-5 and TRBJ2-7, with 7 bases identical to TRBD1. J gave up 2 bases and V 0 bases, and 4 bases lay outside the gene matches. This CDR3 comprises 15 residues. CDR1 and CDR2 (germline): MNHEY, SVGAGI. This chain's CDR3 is CASSYSGTDPYEQYF. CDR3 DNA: TGTGCCAGCAGTTACTCCGGGACAGACCCCTACGAGCAGTACTTC.

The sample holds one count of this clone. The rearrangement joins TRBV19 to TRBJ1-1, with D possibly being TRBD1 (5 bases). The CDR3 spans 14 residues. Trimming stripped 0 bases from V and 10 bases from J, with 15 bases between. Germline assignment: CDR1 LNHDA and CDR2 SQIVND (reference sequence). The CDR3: CASSIDGAIPPAFF. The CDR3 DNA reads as TGTGCCAGTAGTATAGACGGGGCAATCCCCCCAGCTTTCTTT.

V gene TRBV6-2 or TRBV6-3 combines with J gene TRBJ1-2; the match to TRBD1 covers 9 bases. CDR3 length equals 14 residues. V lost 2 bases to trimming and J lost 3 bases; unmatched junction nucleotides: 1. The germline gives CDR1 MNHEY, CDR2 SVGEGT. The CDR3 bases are TGTGCCAGCAGTTACGGACAGGGGCACTATGGCTACACCTTC. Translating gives CASSYGQGHYGYTF.

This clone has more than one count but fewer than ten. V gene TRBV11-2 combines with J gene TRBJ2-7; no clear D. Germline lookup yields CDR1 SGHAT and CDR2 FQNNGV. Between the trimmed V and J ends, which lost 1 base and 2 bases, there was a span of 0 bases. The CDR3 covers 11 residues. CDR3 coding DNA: TGTGCCAGCAGCTTAGCCTACGAGCAGTACTTC. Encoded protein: CASSLAYEQYF.

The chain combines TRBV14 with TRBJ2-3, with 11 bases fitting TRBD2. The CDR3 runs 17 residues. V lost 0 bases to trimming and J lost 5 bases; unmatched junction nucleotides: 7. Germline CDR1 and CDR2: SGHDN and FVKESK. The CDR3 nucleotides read TGTGCCAGCAGCCAAGACGGGCCTAGCGGGGGGAGAGATACGCAGTATTTT. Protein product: CASSQDGPSGGRDTQYF.

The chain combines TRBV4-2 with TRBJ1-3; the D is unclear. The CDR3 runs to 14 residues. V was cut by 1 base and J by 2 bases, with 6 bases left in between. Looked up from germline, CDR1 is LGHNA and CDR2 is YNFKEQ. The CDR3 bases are TGTGCCAGCAGCCAAGCGGGAACTGGAAACACCATATATTTT. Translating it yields CASSQAGTGNTIYF.

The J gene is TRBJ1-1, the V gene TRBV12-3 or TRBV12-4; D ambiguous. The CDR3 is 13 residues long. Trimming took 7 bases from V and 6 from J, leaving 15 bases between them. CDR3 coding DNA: TGTGCCAGCACTACTTACGCGGGGTCTGAAGCTTTCTTT. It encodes CASTTYAGSEAFF.

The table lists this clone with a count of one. The CDR3 sequence is CASRKDRGGQYF. The DNA for the CDR3 is TGTGCCAGCAGAAAGGACAGGGGGGGACAGTACTTC. The chain has TRBV12-3 or TRBV12-4 and TRBJ2-7, with TRBD1 matching over 10 bases. J gave up 10 bases and V 6 bases, and 6 bases lay outside the gene matches. The CDR3 sequence is 12 residues long.

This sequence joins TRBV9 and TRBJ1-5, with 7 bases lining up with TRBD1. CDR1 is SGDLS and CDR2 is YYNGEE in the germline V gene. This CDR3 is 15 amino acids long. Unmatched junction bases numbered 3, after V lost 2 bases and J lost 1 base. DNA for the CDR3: TGTGCCAGCAGCGTCCGGGACAGCAGCAATCAGCCCCAGCATTTT. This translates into CASSVRDSSNQPQHF.

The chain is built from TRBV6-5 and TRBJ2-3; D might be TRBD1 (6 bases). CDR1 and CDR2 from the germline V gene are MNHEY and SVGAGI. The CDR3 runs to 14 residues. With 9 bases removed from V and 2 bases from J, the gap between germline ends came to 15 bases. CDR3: CASSTGRNTDTQYF. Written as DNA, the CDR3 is TGTGCCAGTTCGACAGGTCGGAACACAGATACGCAGTATTTT.

The CDR3 protein is CASSLGTGVVDTQYF. The CDR3 nucleotides read TGTGCCAGCAGCTTAGGGACAGGGGTGGTCGATACGCAGTATTTT. The gene calls are TRBV7-9 and TRBJ2-3, with 9 bases aligning to TRBD1. Unmatched junction bases numbered 5, after V lost 1 base and J lost 6 bases. CDR3 length: 15 residues. Per the germline V gene, CDR1 is SEHNR and CDR2 is FQNEAQ (reference sequence).

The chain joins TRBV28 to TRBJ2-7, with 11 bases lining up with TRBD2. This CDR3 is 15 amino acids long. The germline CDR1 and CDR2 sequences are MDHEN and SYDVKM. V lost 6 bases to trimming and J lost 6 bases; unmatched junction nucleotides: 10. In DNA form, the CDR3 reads TGTGCCAGCAGCCGTATAGCGGGAGGGCCGGGCGAGCAGTACTTC. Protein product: CASSRIAGGPGEQYF.

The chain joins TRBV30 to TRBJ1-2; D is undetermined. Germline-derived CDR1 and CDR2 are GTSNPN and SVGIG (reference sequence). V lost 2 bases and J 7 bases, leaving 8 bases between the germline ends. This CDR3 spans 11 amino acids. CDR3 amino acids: CAWSRQAGYTF. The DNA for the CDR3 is TGTGCCTGGAGTAGACAAGCTGGCTACACCTTC.

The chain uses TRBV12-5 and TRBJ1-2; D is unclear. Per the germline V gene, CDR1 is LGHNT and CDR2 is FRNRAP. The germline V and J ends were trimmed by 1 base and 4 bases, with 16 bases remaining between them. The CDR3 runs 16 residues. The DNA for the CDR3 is TGTGCTAGTGGTTTGGCACACGCCGGGTATGCCTATGGCTACACCTTC. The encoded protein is CASGLAHAGYAYGYTF.

In nucleotides, the CDR3 is TGTGCCAGCGGGGCGTGGGAGACCCAGTACTTC. Its translation is CASGAWETQYF. The rearrangement uses TRBV2 and TRBJ2-5; TRBD1 is a possible D gene (5 bases). The germline V and J ends were trimmed by 8 bases and 5 bases, with 9 bases remaining between them. Germline V lookup: CDR1 SNHLY, CDR2 FYNNEI. The CDR3 consists of 11 residues.

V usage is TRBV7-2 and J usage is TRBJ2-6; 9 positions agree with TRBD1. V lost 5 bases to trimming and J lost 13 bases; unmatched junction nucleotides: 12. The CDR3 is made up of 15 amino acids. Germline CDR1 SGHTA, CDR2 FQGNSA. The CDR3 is CASSPSPDRGGVLTF. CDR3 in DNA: TGTGCCAGCAGCCCGTCCCCTGACAGGGGGGGGGTCCTGACTTTC.

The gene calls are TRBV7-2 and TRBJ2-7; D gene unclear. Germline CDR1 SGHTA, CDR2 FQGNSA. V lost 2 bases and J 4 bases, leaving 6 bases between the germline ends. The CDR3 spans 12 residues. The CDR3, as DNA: TGTGCCAGCAGCTTAACAGCATACGAGCAGTACTTC. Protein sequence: CASSLTAYEQYF.

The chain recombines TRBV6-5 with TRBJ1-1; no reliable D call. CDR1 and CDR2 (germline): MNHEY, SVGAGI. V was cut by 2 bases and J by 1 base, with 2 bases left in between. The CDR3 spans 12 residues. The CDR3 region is CASSYRNTEAFF. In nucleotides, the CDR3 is TGTGCCAGCAGTTACAGGAACACTGAAGCTTTCTTT.

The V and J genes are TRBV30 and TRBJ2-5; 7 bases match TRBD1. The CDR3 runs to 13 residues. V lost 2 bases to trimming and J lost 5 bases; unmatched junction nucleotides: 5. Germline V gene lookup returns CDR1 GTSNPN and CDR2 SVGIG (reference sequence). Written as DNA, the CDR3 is TGTGCCTGGAGTAGGGGGCACGGGGAGACCCAGTACTTC. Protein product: CAWSRGHGETQYF.

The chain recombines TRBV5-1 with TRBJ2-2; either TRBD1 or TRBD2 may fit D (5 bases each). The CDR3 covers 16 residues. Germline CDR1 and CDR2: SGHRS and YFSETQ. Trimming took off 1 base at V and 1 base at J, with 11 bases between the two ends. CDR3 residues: CASSLWDQGNTGELFF. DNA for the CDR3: TGCGCCAGCAGCTTGTGGGACCAGGGGAACACCGGGGAGCTGTTTTTT.

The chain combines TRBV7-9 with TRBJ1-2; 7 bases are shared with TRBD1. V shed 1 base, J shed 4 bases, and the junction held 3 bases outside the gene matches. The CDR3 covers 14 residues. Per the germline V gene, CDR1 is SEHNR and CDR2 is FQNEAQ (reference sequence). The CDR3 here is CASSLEAGGYGYTF. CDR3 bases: TGTGCCAGCAGCTTAGAAGCAGGGGGCTATGGCTACACCTTC.

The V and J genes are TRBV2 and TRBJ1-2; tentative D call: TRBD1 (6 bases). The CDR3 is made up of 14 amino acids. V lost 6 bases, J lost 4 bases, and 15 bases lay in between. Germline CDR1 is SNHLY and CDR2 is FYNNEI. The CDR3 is CASSIGGGGYGYTF. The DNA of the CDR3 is TGTGCCAGCAGCATCGGAGGGGGAGGCTATGGCTACACCTTC.

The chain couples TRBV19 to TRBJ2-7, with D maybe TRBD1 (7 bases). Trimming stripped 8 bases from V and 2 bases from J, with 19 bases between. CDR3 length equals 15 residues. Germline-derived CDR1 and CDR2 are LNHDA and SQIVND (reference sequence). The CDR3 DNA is TGTGCCAGTTCCCAGGGGGGCTACGGCGCCTACGAGCAGTACTTC. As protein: CASSQGGYGAYEQYF.